The rows below give T cell receptor beta chains drawn from one sample of a study of blood T cell repertoires in COVID-19. The table came from immunoSEQ multiplex PCR; TCRdb's copy has only in-frame clones and leaves some out. The sample lists approximately 240,000 clones, around 80% occurring once. Sequenced material: peripheral blood. The source is a woman older than 75 with active or convalescent COVID-19. Both conserved end residues are part of each CDR3. The D gene is left open where the match is weak. Not every row has a clone size; where given, it reads once, few, many or a size class.

abundance: -
j_gene: TRBJ1-5
v_gene: TRBV19
d_gene: TRBD1
CDR3aa: CASREGARGQPQHF
CDR3nt: TGTGCCAGTAGGGAGGGGGCGCGGGGTCAGCCCCAGCATTTT

abundance: -
j_gene: TRBJ2-3
v_gene: TRBV5-1
d_gene: -
CDR3aa: CASSLVLAEDTQYF
CDR3nt: TGCGCCAGCAGCTTGGTACTAGCTGAAGATACGCAGTATTTT

abundance: -
j_gene: TRBJ2-1
v_gene: TRBV6-5
d_gene: -
CDR3aa: CASSSGGAQFF
CDR3nt: TGTGCCAGCAGCTCCGGAGGGGCCCAGTTCTTC

abundance: -
j_gene: TRBJ1-3
v_gene: TRBV4-2
d_gene: -
CDR3aa: CASSQENTNSGNTIYF
CDR3nt: TGTGCCAGCAGCCAAGAGAACACAAACTCTGGAAACACCATATATTTT

abundance: -
j_gene: TRBJ2-3
v_gene: TRBV27
d_gene: TRBD2
CDR3aa: CASSASGGAPDTQYF
CDR3nt: TGTGCCAGCAGCGCTAGCGGAGGGGCTCCAGATACGCAGTATTTT

abundance: -
j_gene: TRBJ2-7
v_gene: TRBV5-4
d_gene: TRBD2
CDR3aa: CASSLGGLAGSYEQYF
CDR3nt: TGTGCCAGCAGCTTGGGAGGACTAGCGGGATCCTACGAGCAGTACTTC

abundance: -
j_gene: TRBJ2-1
v_gene: TRBV7-9
d_gene: TRBD2
CDR3aa: CASSPFIGSGRSYNEQFF
CDR3nt: TGTGCCAGCAGCCCTTTTATAGGTAGCGGGAGGTCCTACAATGAGCAGTTCTTC

abundance: -
j_gene: TRBJ2-6
v_gene: TRBV5-5
d_gene: -
CDR3aa: CASSILVGSGANVLTF
CDR3nt: TGTGCCAGCAGCATACTAGTCGGATCTGGGGCCAACGTCCTGACTTTC

abundance: -
j_gene: TRBJ2-7
v_gene: TRBV6-5
d_gene: TRBD2
CDR3aa: CASSFQREGPYEQYF
CDR3nt: TGTGCCAGCAGCTTCCAGCGGGAGGGCCCCTACGAGCAGTACTTC

abundance: -
j_gene: TRBJ1-5
v_gene: TRBV19
d_gene: -
CDR3aa: CASSIGAVIPNQPQHF
CDR3nt: TGTGCCAGTAGTATAGGGGCAGTTATCCCAAATCAGCCCCAGCATTTT

abundance: -
j_gene: TRBJ2-5
v_gene: TRBV9
d_gene: TRBD2
CDR3aa: CASSETSGGAGETQYF
CDR3nt: TGTGCCAGCAGCGAAACTAGCGGGGGGGCCGGGGAGACCCAGTACTTC

abundance: few
j_gene: TRBJ1-3
v_gene: TRBV5-1
d_gene: -
CDR3aa: CASSLLGGSGNTIYF
CDR3nt: TGCGCCAGCAGCCTACTAGGGGGATCAGGAAACACCATATATTTT

abundance: few
j_gene: TRBJ1-2
v_gene: TRBV19
d_gene: -
CDR3aa: CASTPRAESYGYTF
CDR3nt: TGTGCCAGTACCCCCAGGGCAGAGAGCTATGGCTACACCTTC

abundance: -
j_gene: TRBJ2-1
v_gene: TRBV11-3
d_gene: -
CDR3aa: CASSLSADPMGEQFF
CDR3nt: TGTGCCAGCAGCTTAAGTGCGGATCCCATGGGTGAGCAGTTCTTC

abundance: -
j_gene: TRBJ2-4
v_gene: TRBV5-6
d_gene: TRBD1
CDR3aa: CASSLGTGEGNIQYF
CDR3nt: TGTGCCAGCAGCTTGGGGACAGGGGAGGGAAACATTCAGTACTTC

abundance: -
j_gene: TRBJ1-1
v_gene: TRBV9
d_gene: -
CDR3aa: CASSTTGANTEAFF
CDR3nt: TGTGCCAGCAGCACCACAGGAGCGAACACTGAAGCTTTCTTT

abundance: few
j_gene: TRBJ1-3
v_gene: TRBV6-5
d_gene: -
CDR3aa: CASASSGNTIYF
CDR3nt: TGTGCCAGCGCCAGCTCTGGAAACACCATATATTTT

abundance: -
j_gene: TRBJ2-1
v_gene: TRBV6-2/TRBV6-3
d_gene: -
CDR3aa: CASSSQGTEQFF
CDR3nt: TGTGCCAGCAGTTCCCAGGGGACCGAGCAGTTCTTC

abundance: once
j_gene: TRBJ2-7
v_gene: TRBV6-5
d_gene: -
CDR3aa: CASSNRAYEQYF
CDR3nt: TGTGCCAGCAGCAACAGAGCCTACGAGCAGTACTTC

abundance: -
j_gene: TRBJ2-1
v_gene: TRBV18
d_gene: TRBD2
CDR3aa: CASSPFVVAGEPFSYNEQFF
CDR3nt: TGTGCCAGCTCACCCTTCGTGGTAGCGGGAGAGCCCTTCTCCTACAATGAGCAGTTCTTC

abundance: -
j_gene: TRBJ1-2
v_gene: TRBV4-2
d_gene: TRBD1
CDR3aa: CASRRNGQGLGGYTF
CDR3nt: TGTGCCAGCAGAAGGAATGGACAGGGATTGGGTGGCTACACCTTC

abundance: -
j_gene: TRBJ2-1
v_gene: TRBV30
d_gene: TRBD2
CDR3aa: CASEWTSRVNEQFF
CDR3nt: TGTGCCTCCGAGTGGACTAGCAGGGTCAATGAGCAGTTCTTC

abundance: -
j_gene: TRBJ2-7
v_gene: TRBV7-2
d_gene: -
CDR3aa: CASSLNPGSYEQYF
CDR3nt: TGTGCCAGCAGCTTAAATCCAGGGTCCTACGAGCAGTACTTC

abundance: -
j_gene: TRBJ2-1
v_gene: TRBV11-3
d_gene: TRBD2
CDR3aa: CASSLRGGFYNEQFF
CDR3nt: TGTGCCAGCAGCTTACGCGGGGGTTTCTACAATGAGCAGTTCTTC

abundance: -
j_gene: TRBJ1-2
v_gene: TRBV3-1/TRBV3-2
d_gene: -
CDR3aa: CASSQAGGYSWGYTF
CDR3nt: TGTGCCAGCAGCCAAGCGGGGGGGTACTCGTGGGGCTACACCTTC

abundance: -
j_gene: TRBJ2-2
v_gene: TRBV5-1
d_gene: TRBD2
CDR3aa: CASAQLAGEAGELFF
CDR3nt: TGCGCCAGCGCCCAGTTGGCGGGAGAAGCCGGGGAGCTGTTTTTT

abundance: -
j_gene: TRBJ2-5
v_gene: TRBV6-2/TRBV6-3
d_gene: -
CDR3aa: CASSYDLSAGETQYF
CDR3nt: TGTGCCAGCAGTTACGATCTTAGCGCCGGGGAGACCCAGTACTTC

abundance: -
j_gene: TRBJ1-1
v_gene: TRBV20-1
d_gene: -
CDR3aa: CSARGGTEAFF
CDR3nt: TGCAGTGCTAGGGGGGGCACTGAAGCTTTCTTT

abundance: once
j_gene: TRBJ2-5
v_gene: TRBV7-2
d_gene: TRBD1
CDR3aa: CASSPATGVEETQYF
CDR3nt: TGTGCCAGCAGCCCCGCGACAGGGGTTGAGGAGACCCAGTACTTC

abundance: -
j_gene: TRBJ2-2
v_gene: TRBV7-9
d_gene: -
CDR3aa: CASTRSRLTNTGELFF
CDR3nt: TGTGCCAGCACTCGATCCCGACTAACGAACACCGGGGAGCTGTTTTTT

abundance: -
j_gene: TRBJ2-7
v_gene: TRBV7-2
d_gene: TRBD2
CDR3aa: CASRLGTSGRNEQYF
CDR3nt: TGTGCCAGCAGACTCGGGACTAGCGGGAGAAACGAGCAGTACTTC

abundance: -
j_gene: TRBJ1-6
v_gene: TRBV5-1
d_gene: -
CDR3aa: CASSSTGLYNSPLHF
CDR3nt: TGCGCCAGCAGCTCGACAGGACTTTATAATTCACCCCTCCACTTT

abundance: -
j_gene: TRBJ2-3
v_gene: TRBV20-1
d_gene: TRBD2
CDR3aa: CSASGRGRGRTRSTDTQYF
CDR3nt: TGCAGTGCTAGTGGGCGTGGGCGGGGGAGAACCCGTAGCACAGATACGCAGTATTTT

abundance: -
j_gene: TRBJ1-5
v_gene: TRBV6-2/TRBV6-3
d_gene: -
CDR3aa: CASSPAGPLNQPQHF
CDR3nt: TGTGCCAGCAGCCCGGCAGGGCCGCTCAATCAGCCCCAGCATTTT

abundance: once
j_gene: TRBJ2-3
v_gene: TRBV29-1
d_gene: TRBD2
CDR3aa: CSVISGGDTQYF
CDR3nt: TGCAGCGTGATTAGCGGGGGGGATACGCAGTATTTT

abundance: -
j_gene: TRBJ1-2
v_gene: TRBV10-3
d_gene: TRBD1
CDR3aa: CAISAGTGDYGYTF
CDR3nt: TGTGCCATCAGCGCCGGGACAGGGGACTATGGCTACACCTTC

abundance: -
j_gene: TRBJ2-1
v_gene: TRBV7-3
d_gene: TRBD1
CDR3aa: CASSPNSGGSQFF
CDR3nt: TGTGCCAGCAGCCCCAACTCAGGGGGATCGCAGTTCTTC

abundance: -
j_gene: TRBJ1-5
v_gene: TRBV6-6
d_gene: -
CDR3aa: CASSHEQGVQPQHF
CDR3nt: TGTGCCAGCAGCCATGAACAGGGCGTTCAGCCCCAGCATTTT

abundance: -
j_gene: TRBJ2-6
v_gene: TRBV3-1/TRBV3-2
d_gene: TRBD1
CDR3aa: CASSPRDRLSGANVLTF
CDR3nt: TGTGCCAGCAGCCCCCGGGACAGACTCTCTGGGGCCAACGTCCTGACTTTC

abundance: -
j_gene: TRBJ1-2
v_gene: TRBV27
d_gene: -
CDR3aa: CASRRQPSDSTYNYGYTF
CDR3nt: TGTGCCAGCAGACGACAGCCGTCCGACTCGACATACAACTATGGCTACACCTTC

abundance: -
j_gene: TRBJ1-2
v_gene: TRBV15
d_gene: TRBD1
CDR3aa: CATSRAGGLGYGYTF
CDR3nt: TGTGCCACCAGCAGAGCAGGGGGACTCGGGTATGGCTACACCTTC

abundance: -
j_gene: TRBJ2-5
v_gene: TRBV27
d_gene: TRBD2
CDR3aa: CASSLRGRAGRETQYF
CDR3nt: TGTGCCAGCTCCTTGCGCGGGAGGGCCGGGAGGGAGACCCAGTACTTC

abundance: -
j_gene: TRBJ2-1
v_gene: TRBV6-5
d_gene: -
CDR3aa: CASSLAPASYNEQFF
CDR3nt: TGTGCCAGCAGTCTAGCGCCCGCCTCCTACAATGAGCAGTTCTTC

abundance: -
j_gene: TRBJ1-1
v_gene: TRBV5-1
d_gene: -
CDR3aa: CASSPRVYTEAFF
CDR3nt: TGCGCCAGCAGCCCCAGGGTTTACACTGAAGCTTTCTTT

abundance: -
j_gene: TRBJ2-1
v_gene: TRBV6-5
d_gene: TRBD2
CDR3aa: CASRTGTNNNEQFF
CDR3nt: TGTGCCAGCAGGACCGGGACTAATAACAATGAGCAGTTCTTC

abundance: -
j_gene: TRBJ1-2
v_gene: TRBV5-1
d_gene: TRBD1
CDR3aa: CASSEDRAGYTF
CDR3nt: TGCGCCAGCAGCGAGGACAGGGCTGGCTACACCTTC

abundance: -
j_gene: TRBJ2-7
v_gene: TRBV5-6
d_gene: -
CDR3aa: CASSPRGTGYEQYF
CDR3nt: TGTGCCAGCAGCCCGAGAGGTACGGGCTACGAGCAGTACTTC

abundance: -
j_gene: TRBJ2-1
v_gene: TRBV30
d_gene: TRBD2
CDR3aa: CAWSGSGSGEQFF
CDR3nt: TGTGCCTGGAGTGGTAGCGGGAGTGGTGAGCAGTTCTTC

abundance: -
j_gene: TRBJ2-2
v_gene: TRBV7-3
d_gene: TRBD2
CDR3aa: CASSSRLAGAVGGELFF
CDR3nt: TGTGCCAGCAGCTCAAGACTAGCGGGGGCAGTAGGCGGGGAGCTGTTTTTT

abundance: -
j_gene: TRBJ2-1
v_gene: TRBV7-8
d_gene: TRBD2
CDR3aa: CASSLVGAGVYNEQFF
CDR3nt: TGTGCCAGCAGCTTAGTAGGAGCGGGGGTCTACAATGAGCAGTTCTTC

abundance: many
j_gene: TRBJ1-2
v_gene: TRBV9
d_gene: TRBD1
CDR3aa: CASSAGQGGGYGYTF
CDR3nt: TGTGCCAGCAGCGCCGGACAGGGAGGGGGCTATGGCTACACCTTC

abundance: -
j_gene: TRBJ2-3
v_gene: TRBV3-1/TRBV3-2
d_gene: TRBD2
CDR3aa: CASSQWSGSADTQYF
CDR3nt: TGTGCCAGCAGCCAATGGAGCGGGAGTGCAGATACGCAGTATTTT

abundance: once
j_gene: TRBJ1-6
v_gene: TRBV25-1
d_gene: -
CDR3aa: CASSEAGFNSPLHF
CDR3nt: TGTGCCAGCAGTGAGGCAGGTTTTAATTCACCCCTCCACTTT

abundance: -
j_gene: TRBJ2-1
v_gene: TRBV5-1
d_gene: -
CDR3aa: CASSPTPAGAGINEQFF
CDR3nt: TGCGCCAGCAGCCCCACACCTGCGGGGGCGGGTATCAATGAGCAGTTCTTC

abundance: few
j_gene: TRBJ1-1
v_gene: TRBV11-3
d_gene: -
CDR3aa: CASSLVTGNTEAFF
CDR3nt: TGTGCCAGCAGCTTAGTAACAGGGAACACTGAAGCTTTCTTT

abundance: -
j_gene: TRBJ2-2
v_gene: TRBV6-2/TRBV6-3
d_gene: -
CDR3aa: CASSRGKSPNTGELFF
CDR3nt: TGTGCCAGCAGTCGGGGAAAATCACCGAACACCGGGGAGCTGTTTTTT

abundance: once
j_gene: TRBJ1-5
v_gene: TRBV24-1
d_gene: -
CDR3aa: CATSDPFSPQHF
CDR3nt: TGTGCCACCAGTGACCCTTTTTCGCCCCAGCATTTT

abundance: -
j_gene: TRBJ1-5
v_gene: TRBV10-3
d_gene: TRBD1
CDR3aa: CATRRDRAGNQPQHF
CDR3nt: TGTGCCACCAGACGGGACAGGGCTGGCAATCAGCCCCAGCATTTT

abundance: -
j_gene: TRBJ2-3
v_gene: TRBV28
d_gene: TRBD2
CDR3aa: CASRFIGLAGGYF
CDR3nt: TGTGCCAGCAGGTTTATCGGACTAGCGGGGGGGTATTTT